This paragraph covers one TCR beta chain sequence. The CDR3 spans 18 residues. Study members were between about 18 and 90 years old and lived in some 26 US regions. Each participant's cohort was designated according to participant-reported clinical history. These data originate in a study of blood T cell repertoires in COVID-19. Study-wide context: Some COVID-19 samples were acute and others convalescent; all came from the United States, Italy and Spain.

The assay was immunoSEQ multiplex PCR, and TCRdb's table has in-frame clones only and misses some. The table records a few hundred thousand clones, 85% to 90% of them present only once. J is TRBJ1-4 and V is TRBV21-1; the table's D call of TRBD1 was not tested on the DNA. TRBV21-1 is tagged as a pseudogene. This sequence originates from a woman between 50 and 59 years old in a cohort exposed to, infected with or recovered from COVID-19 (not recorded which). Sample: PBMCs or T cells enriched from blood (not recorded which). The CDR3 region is CASSKLRDRGLLNEKLFF. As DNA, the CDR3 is TGTGCCAGCAGCAAATTACGTGACAGGGGGCTCCTTAATGAAAAACTGTTTTTT.